The clone carrying this TCR beta chain has at least ten counts. The data were taken from a study of T cells in Graves' hyperthyroidism and ophthalmopathy. The study excluded patients with uncontrolled infection, other autoimmune disease, pregnancy or lactation. The PBMCs had their origin in roughly 10 ml of fresh peripheral blood. The CDR3 regions of TCR beta were amplified from RNA transcripts. When the TCR CDR3 underwent first-round RT-PCR, the HTBI primer set was used. TCRdb analysed the multiplex PCR reads with MiXCR anew, one entry per CDR3 protein. In the table there are hundreds of thousands of distinct CDR3 sequences, around a sixth of which are singletons. V was clipped by 6 bases and J by 6 bases, with 12 bases between them. The CDR3 loop spans 12 amino acids. CDR1 is DFQATT and CDR2 is SNEGSKA in the germline V gene (reference sequence).

The source is a woman aged 18 to 35 with Graves' hyperthyroidism that later progressed to Graves' ophthalmopathy. Sequenced sample: blood. This sequence joins TRBV20-1 and TRBJ2-1, with D tentatively TRBD1 (6 bases). CDR3 residues: CSAVRQANEQFF. CDR3 in DNA: TGCAGTGCCGTTAGACAGGCCAATGAGCAGTTCTTC.